What follows describes a single TCR beta chain. This receptor's antigen is unknown. Base qualities were left out, and no much larger clone turns up one base away. The data were obtained in a study of blood T cell repertoires in COVID-19 (dated by TCRdb to the early 2020s). Concerning the study at large: Samples covering the acute and convalescent phases of COVID-19 were provided by collaborators in the United States, Italy and Spain. The samples were drawn from two sources: the first 160 participants of the ongoing ImmuneRACE study, and 1,000 to 1,500 subjects contributed by 6 global collaborators. Where available, HLA class I and class II types were taken from metadata supplied by the sample provider and were not determined by assay-based typing. The dataset comprised deeply sampled blood TCRbeta repertoires from subjects exposed to, actively infected with, or recovered from COVID-19. The prospective study material was composed of cDNA or gDNA derived from T cells, B-cell-depleted T cells, or PBMCs. The repertoires were released in a freely available public database meant as a resource for research on the immune response to SARS-CoV-2. A de-identified subject ID, COVID-19 status, age in years and sex were almost always included in the sample metadata. On the study overall, not on this receptor specifically: The amount of clinical and demographic metadata varied by source and participant and was provided uncurated.

TCRbeta CDR3 regions were amplified from genomic DNA using the immunoSEQ Assay, a bias-controlled multiplex PCR. As for the authors' bioinformatics: The number of nucleated cells in each sample was estimated by amplification of reference gene primers within the assay. To quantify the absolute abundance of each unique TCRbeta CDR3 rearrangement, sequence reads were collapsed and filtered. For each sample, productive Simpson clonality was calculated as the square root of Simpson's diversity index across productive rearrangements. TCRdb took over this immuneACCESS table, retaining in-frame rearrangements with V and J assigned. Such tables are incomplete; in checked studies, under half of the missing clones stem from an unresolved V gene, and the remainder is unexplained. V and J calls plus clone size are reproduced from that table; the DNA served to infer D and trimming. The sample contains 350,000 to 450,000 clones, about nine tenths of them found a single time. The ten top clones hold around 0.94% of the sample.

In the prospective study, participants were roughly 18 to 100 years old, resided in fewer than 25 geographic areas of the United States, and were enrolled through a virtual design. In the prospective study, cohorts were assigned on the basis of participant-reported clinical history obtained from a screening survey and a study questionnaire. A participant counted as exposed if, within 2 weeks of entering the study, that participant had been in contact with someone who had a PCR-confirmed or clinician-diagnosed COVID-19 case. Mobile phlebotomists in the prospective study collected whole blood, serum and a nasopharyngeal or oropharyngeal swab from every participant. Over an approximately 2-month period, participants in the prospective study had the option of providing additional blood draws and questionnaires. Blood samples from the prospective study were shipped frozen or at room temperature prior to DNA extraction.

V was cut back by 2 bases and J by 5 bases, leaving a gap of 9 bases between them. From the germline V gene (reference sequence), CDR1 is LNHNV and CDR2 is YYDKDF. From the cysteine through the phenylalanine, the CDR3 covers 13 amino acids. Only CDR3 DNA is held: 39 bases, read in frame from base 1. This receptor was taken from a woman aged 35 to 49 who had been exposed to COVID-19. Source material: PBMCs or T cells enriched from blood (not recorded which). The chain couples TRBV15 to TRBJ2-5; too little of a D gene remains to name it. The CDR3 amino acid sequence is: CATSRPTLETQYF. Here is the DNA: TGTGCCACCAGCAGACCTACCCTCGAGACCCAGTACTTC.